Shown below are 22 T cell receptor beta chains from a single sample sequenced in a study of PD-L1 blockade in urothelial cancer. Clones were sequenced by immunoSEQ multiplex PCR, and TCRdb holds only the in-frame ones, with some missing. The sample has some 40,000 clones, 82% seen once. The sample here was PBMCs, taken around atezolizumab (anti-PD-L1) treatment. The receptors shown here come from a man aged 60 to 69 with urothelial cancer.

This clone was seen a few times. The gene calls are TRBV5-4 and TRBJ2-7; D not certain. Germline V CDR1 and CDR2: SGHNT, YYREEE (reference sequence). This CDR3 is 12 amino acids long. V lost 0 bases to trimming and J lost 5 bases, with 6 bases between them. The CDR3 bases are TGTGCCAGCAGCTTGGTGGAGAACGAGCAGTACTTC. Translation: CASSLVENEQYF.

The chain carries TRBV5-1 and TRBJ2-3, with D perhaps TRBD2 (6 bases). In germline, CDR1 is SGHRS, CDR2 YFSETQ. The CDR3 is 14 amino acids. Trimming left V 0 bases short and J 3 bases short, with 8 bases between. The CDR3 nucleotides are TGCGCCAGCAGCTTGGGGGGGGATACAGATACGCAGTATTTT. This translates into CASSLGGDTDTQYF.

The chain recombines TRBV9 with TRBJ1-1; 7 bases are a match to TRBD1. The J segment lost 5 bases and the V segment lost 3 bases, leaving 10 bases of the junction unmatched. CDR1 SGDLS and CDR2 YYNGEE come from the germline V gene. The CDR3 sequence is 15 residues long. CDR3 protein: CASSASRDRWTEAFF. The CDR3 DNA reads as TGTGCCAGCAGCGCGTCCCGGGACAGATGGACTGAAGCTTTCTTT. Using reference TRBV9 and TRBJ1-1 for the parts outside the CDR3, the full variable domain is DSGVTQTPKHLITATGQRVTLRCSPRSGDLSVYWYQQSLDQGLQFLIQYYNGEERAKGNILERFSAQQFPDLHSELNLSSLELGDSALYFCASSASRDRWTEAFFGQGTRLTVV.

This clone occurred once. The rearrangement uses TRBV12-5 and TRBJ1-5, with D tentatively TRBD1 (5 bases). Germline values: CDR1 LGHNT, CDR2 FRNRAP. The germline V and J ends were trimmed by 7 bases and 3 bases, with 10 bases remaining between them. The CDR3 extends over 13 amino acids. CDR3 sequence (DNA): TGTGCTAGTGCTAAGACAGACAATCAGCCCCAGCATTTT. The encoded protein is CASAKTDNQPQHF.

This chain links TRBV27 with TRBJ2-1; perhaps TRBD2 as D (8 bases). Germline lookup yields CDR1 MNHEY and CDR2 SMNVEV (reference sequence). The V gene lost 5 bases and the J gene lost 4 bases, with 18 bases spanning the gap. The CDR3 covers 16 residues. CDR3 in amino acids: CASSKTGRGVYNEQFF. The CDR3 region has the DNA TGTGCCAGCAGTAAGACAGGGCGGGGGGTATACAATGAGCAGTTCTTC.

V is TRBV28 and J is TRBJ2-7; 8 nucleotides line up with TRBD2. Unmatched junction bases numbered 3, after V lost 9 bases and J lost 2 bases. In germline, CDR1 is MDHEN, CDR2 SYDVKM. This CDR3 has 12 amino acids. As DNA, the CDR3 is TGTGCCAGTAGCGGGGCCACCTACGAGCAGTACTTC. Its translation is CASSGATYEQYF.

V gene TRBV9 combines with J gene TRBJ2-5; 9 bases are a match to TRBD2. The junction had 5 bases not matched to a gene; V was cut back by 0 bases and J by 5 bases. This CDR3 is 15 amino acids long. Germline V gives CDR1 SGDLS, CDR2 YYNGEE. Written as DNA, the CDR3 is TGTGCCAGCAGCGTAGAAGCGGGGGGTTTTGAGACCCAGTACTTC. It specifies CASSVEAGGFETQYF.

This clone was recorded a few times. The chain couples TRBV6-1 to TRBJ1-3, with a tentative D call TRBD1 (5 bases). The germline CDR1 and CDR2 sequences are MNHNS and SASEGT. Trimming took off 6 bases at V and 10 bases at J, with 13 bases between the two ends. CDR3 length: 12 amino acids. The CDR3 reads CASRGTVGTIYF. The CDR3 coding sequence is TGTGCCAGCAGGGGGACTGTCGGGACCATATATTTT.

The chain joins TRBV28 to TRBJ1-1; D gene uncertain. The V end lost 5 bases, the J end lost 1 base, and 5 bases lay between the germline ends. The CDR3 runs to 12 residues. In germline, CDR1 is MDHEN, CDR2 SYDVKM. CDR3 sequence: CASSLRNTEAFF. The DNA for the CDR3 is TGTGCCAGCAGTCTAAGGAACACTGAAGCTTTCTTT.

V is TRBV5-6 and J is TRBJ2-5; the D gene is possibly TRBD2 (6 bases). V lost 5 bases, J lost 3 bases, and 8 bases lay in between. The CDR3 is made up of 12 amino acids. Germline V gives CDR1 SGHDT, CDR2 YYEEEE. The DNA of the CDR3 is TGTGCCAGCAGGCGGGGTGAAGAGACCCAGTACTTC. Encoded protein: CASRRGEETQYF.

This chain joins TRBV18 and TRBJ1-1; 7 nucleotides align to TRBD1. The CDR3 extends over 13 amino acids. The V segment lost 4 bases and the J segment 8 bases; nucleotides outside the gene matches: 7. Germline loops: CDR1 KGHSH, CDR2 LQKENI. CDR3 region: CASSQGQQREAFF. CDR3 bases: TGTGCCAGCTCACAGGGACAGCAACGAGAAGCTTTCTTT.

V usage is TRBV28 and J usage is TRBJ1-4, with TRBD1 as a possible D gene (6 bases). Trimming removed 7 bases from V and 7 bases from J, with 16 bases in between. The CDR3 spans 14 residues. The germline V gene has CDR1 MDHEN and CDR2 SYDVKM. CDR3 bases: TGTGCCAGCACCTTCTTGGGGGCGGGTGAAAAACTGTTTTTT. It yields the protein CASTFLGAGEKLFF.

Only a few counts were recorded for this clone. The rearrangement links TRBV6-1 to TRBJ1-6; D is possibly TRBD1 (6 bases). V lost 1 base, J lost 10 bases, and 14 bases lay in between. Germline values: CDR1 MNHNS, CDR2 SASEGT. CDR3 size: 15 residues. The CDR3 is CASSEGGGQGSPLHF. The CDR3 DNA reads TGTGCCAGCAGTGAAGGGGGTGGGCAGGGGTCACCCCTCCACTTT.

The chain carries TRBV5-1 and TRBJ1-3; no definite D call. The V end was cut by 0 bases, the J end by 0 bases, with 4 bases between. The germline V gene has CDR1 SGHRS and CDR2 YFSETQ. This CDR3 comprises 14 residues. DNA for the CDR3: TGCGCCAGCAGCTTGGGCAGCTCTGGAAACACCATATATTTT. As protein: CASSLGSSGNTIYF.

This chain connects TRBV28 to TRBJ2-2; 11 bases fit TRBD1. The CDR3 sequence is 17 residues long. Germline-derived CDR1 and CDR2 are MDHEN and SYDVKM. V gave up 0 bases and J gave up 3 bases; unmatched junction bases: 3. In nucleotides, the CDR3 is TGTGCCAGCAGTTTATGGGGACAGGGGGAGGACACCGGGGAGCTGTTTTTT. Translation gives CASSLWGQGEDTGELFF. Complete variable domain (other parts from reference TRBV28 and TRBJ2-2): DVKVTQSSRYLVKRTGEKVFLECVQDMDHENMFWYRQDPGLGLRLIYFSYDVKMKEKGDIPEGYSVSREKKERFSLILESASTNQTSMYLCASSLWGQGEDTGELFFGEGSRLTVL.

This sequence joins TRBV6-1 and TRBJ2-7; 7 nucleotides align to TRBD2. The trim removed 6 bases at V and 0 bases at J, leaving 5 bases unmatched. The CDR3 runs 14 residues. Germline V gives CDR1 MNHNS, CDR2 SASEGT. For the CDR3, the DNA is TGTGCCAGCAGAGGACTAGGTCGCTCCTACGAGCAGTACTTC. It yields the protein CASRGLGRSYEQYF.

This clone was detected a few times. V usage is TRBV2 and J usage is TRBJ1-2; D is possibly TRBD1 (6 bases). Trimming removed 7 bases from V and 0 bases from J, with 6 bases in between. The germline gives CDR1 SNHLY, CDR2 FYNNEI. The CDR3 consists of 12 residues. CDR3 sequence: CASTGANYGYTF. Written as DNA, the CDR3 is TGTGCCAGCACAGGGGCTAACTATGGCTACACCTTC.

The table lists this clone with a few counts. The chain couples TRBV12-5 to TRBJ1-2; D gene uncertain. Germline V lookup: CDR1 LGHNT, CDR2 FRNRAP. V lost 5 bases and J lost 8, with 15 bases in between. The CDR3 has 13 amino acids. Written as DNA, the CDR3 is TGTGCTAGTGGTCAGCGTCCGGAGGGCGGCTACACCTTC. Encoded protein: CASGQRPEGGYTF.

V usage is TRBV9 and J usage is TRBJ1-4, with a weak D call TRBD1 (6 bases). The germline V gene encodes CDR1 SGDLS and CDR2 YYNGEE. The V end lost 4 bases, the J end lost 7 bases, and 14 bases lay between the germline ends. The CDR3 contains 14 residues. CDR3 sequence (DNA): TGTGCCAGCAGCAGCCGCGGGGGCTTTGAAAAACTGTTTTTT. This gives the protein CASSSRGGFEKLFF.

The V and J genes are TRBV28 and TRBJ2-3, with 13 positions matching TRBD2. CDR3 length equals 17 residues. V lost 2 bases and J lost 5; bases outside the gene matches: 7. Germline V CDR1 and CDR2: MDHEN, SYDVKM. CDR3 coding DNA: TGTGCCAGCAGTTTAACTCGGACTAGCGGGGGTCTAGATACGCAGTATTTT. Its translation: CASSLTRTSGGLDTQYF.

V and J are TRBV28 and TRBJ2-3, with TRBD1 matching 9 bases. The V gene end was trimmed by 7 bases and the J gene end by 2 bases; junction bases not matched to a gene: 13. Germline CDR1 is MDHEN and CDR2 is SYDVKM. The CDR3 has 17 amino acids. The CDR3 protein is CASTLTLGTGPTDTQYF. The CDR3 coding sequence is TGTGCCAGCACCCTTACCCTGGGGACAGGGCCCACAGATACGCAGTATTTT.

The chain couples TRBV28 to TRBJ1-1; D unclear. The V gene's germline CDR1 is MDHEN and CDR2 SYDVKM. The V end lost 9 bases, the J end lost 1 base, and 18 bases lay between the germline ends. There are 15 residues in the CDR3. The CDR3 spells CASRLEGTENTEAFF. The CDR3 DNA follows: TGTGCCAGTCGTTTAGAAGGAACAGAGAACACTGAAGCTTTCTTT. The full variable domain, its missing parts supplied by reference TRBV28 and TRBJ1-1, is DVKVTQSSRYLVKRTGEKVFLECVQDMDHENMFWYRQDPGLGLRLIYFSYDVKMKEKGDIPEGYSVSREKKERFSLILESASTNQTSMYLCASRLEGTENTEAFFGQGTRLTVV.